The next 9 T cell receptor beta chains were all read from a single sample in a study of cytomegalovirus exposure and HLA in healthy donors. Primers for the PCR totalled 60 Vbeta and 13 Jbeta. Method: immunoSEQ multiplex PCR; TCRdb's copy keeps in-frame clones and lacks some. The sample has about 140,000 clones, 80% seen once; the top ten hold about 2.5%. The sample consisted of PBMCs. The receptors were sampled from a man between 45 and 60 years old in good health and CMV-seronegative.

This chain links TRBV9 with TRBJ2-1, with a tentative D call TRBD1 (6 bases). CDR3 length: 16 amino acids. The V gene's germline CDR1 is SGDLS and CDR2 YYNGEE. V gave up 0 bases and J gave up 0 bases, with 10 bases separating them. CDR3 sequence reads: CASSVDPGHSYNEQFF. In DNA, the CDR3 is TGTGCCAGCAGCGTAGATCCGGGACACTCCTACAATGAGCAGTTCTTC.

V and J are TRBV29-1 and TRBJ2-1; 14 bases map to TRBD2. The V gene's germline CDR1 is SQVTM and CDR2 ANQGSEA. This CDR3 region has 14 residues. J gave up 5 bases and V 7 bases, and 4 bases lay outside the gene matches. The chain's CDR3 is CSGGLAGGNNEQFF. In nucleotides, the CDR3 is TGCAGCGGCGGACTAGCGGGAGGTAACAATGAGCAGTTCTTC.

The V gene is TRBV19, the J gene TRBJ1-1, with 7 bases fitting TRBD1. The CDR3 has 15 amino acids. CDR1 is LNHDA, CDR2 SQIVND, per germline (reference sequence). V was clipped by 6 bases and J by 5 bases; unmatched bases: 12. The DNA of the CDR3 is TGTGCCAGTAGCGTAGAACAGGGGAGAGAGACTGAAGCTTTCTTT. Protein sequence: CASSVEQGRETEAFF.

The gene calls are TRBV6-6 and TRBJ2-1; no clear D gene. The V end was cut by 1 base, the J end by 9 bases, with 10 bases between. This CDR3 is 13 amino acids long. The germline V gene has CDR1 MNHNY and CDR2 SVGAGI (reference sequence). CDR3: CASSYYNSGEQFF. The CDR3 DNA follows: TGTGCCAGCAGTTACTACAATTCGGGTGAGCAGTTCTTC.

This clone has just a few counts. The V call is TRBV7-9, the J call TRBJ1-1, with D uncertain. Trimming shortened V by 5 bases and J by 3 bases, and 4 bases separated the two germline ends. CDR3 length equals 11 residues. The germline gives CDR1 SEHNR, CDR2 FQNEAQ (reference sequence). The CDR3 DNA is TGTGCCAGCAGCCCCGACACTGAAGCTTTCTTT. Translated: CASSPDTEAFF.

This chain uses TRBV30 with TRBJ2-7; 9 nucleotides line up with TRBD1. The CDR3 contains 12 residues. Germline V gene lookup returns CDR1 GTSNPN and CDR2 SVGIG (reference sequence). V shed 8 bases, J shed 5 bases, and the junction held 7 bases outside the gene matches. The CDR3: CAQGQGGHEQYF. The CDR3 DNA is TGTGCCCAGGGACAGGGTGGCCACGAGCAGTACTTC.

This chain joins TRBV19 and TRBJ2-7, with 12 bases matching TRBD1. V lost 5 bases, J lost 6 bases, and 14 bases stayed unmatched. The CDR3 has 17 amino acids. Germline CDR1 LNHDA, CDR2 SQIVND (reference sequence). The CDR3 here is CASSVPAEPGQGAEQYF. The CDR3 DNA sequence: TGTGCCAGTAGTGTTCCTGCGGAACCGGGACAGGGGGCCGAGCAGTACTTC.

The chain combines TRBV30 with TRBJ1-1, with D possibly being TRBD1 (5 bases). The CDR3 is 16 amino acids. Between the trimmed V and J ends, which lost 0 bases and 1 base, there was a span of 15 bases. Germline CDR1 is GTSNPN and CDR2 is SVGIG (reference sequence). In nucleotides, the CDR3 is TGTGCCTGGAGTGTACTGCAGGGTAGACCGAACACTGAAGCTTTCTTT. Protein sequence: CAWSVLQGRPNTEAFF.

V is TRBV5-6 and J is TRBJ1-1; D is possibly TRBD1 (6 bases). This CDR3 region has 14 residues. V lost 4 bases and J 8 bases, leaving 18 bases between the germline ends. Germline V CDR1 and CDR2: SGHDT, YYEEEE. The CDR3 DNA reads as TGTGCCAGCAGCATCTTGCGGACAGCAACCGAAGCTTTCTTT. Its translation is CASSILRTATEAFF.